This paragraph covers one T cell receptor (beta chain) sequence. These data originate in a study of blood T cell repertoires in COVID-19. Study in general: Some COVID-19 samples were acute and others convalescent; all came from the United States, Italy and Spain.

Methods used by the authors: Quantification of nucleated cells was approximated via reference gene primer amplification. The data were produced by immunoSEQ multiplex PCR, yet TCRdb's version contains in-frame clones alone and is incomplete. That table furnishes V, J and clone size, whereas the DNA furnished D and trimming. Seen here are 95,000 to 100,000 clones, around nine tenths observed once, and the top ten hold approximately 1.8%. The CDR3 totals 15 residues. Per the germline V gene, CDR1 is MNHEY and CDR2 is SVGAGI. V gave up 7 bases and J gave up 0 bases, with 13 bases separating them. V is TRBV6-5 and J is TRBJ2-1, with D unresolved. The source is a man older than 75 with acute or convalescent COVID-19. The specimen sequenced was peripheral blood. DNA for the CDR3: TGTGCCAGCAAGTCAACCTTGAGCTCCTACAATGAGCAGTTCTTC. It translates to CASKSTLSSYNEQFF.